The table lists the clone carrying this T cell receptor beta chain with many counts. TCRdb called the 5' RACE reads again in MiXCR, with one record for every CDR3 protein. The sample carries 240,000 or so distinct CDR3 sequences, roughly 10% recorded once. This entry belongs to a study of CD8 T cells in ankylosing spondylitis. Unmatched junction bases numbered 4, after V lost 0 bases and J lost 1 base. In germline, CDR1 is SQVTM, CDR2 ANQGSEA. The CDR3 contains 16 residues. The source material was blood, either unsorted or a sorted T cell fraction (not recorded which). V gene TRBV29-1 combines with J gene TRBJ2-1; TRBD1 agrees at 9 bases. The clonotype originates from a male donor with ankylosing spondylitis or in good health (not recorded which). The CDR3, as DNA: TGCAGCGTTGAAGATCCGGACAGGGGATCCTACAATGAGCAGTTCTTC. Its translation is CSVEDPDRGSYNEQFF.